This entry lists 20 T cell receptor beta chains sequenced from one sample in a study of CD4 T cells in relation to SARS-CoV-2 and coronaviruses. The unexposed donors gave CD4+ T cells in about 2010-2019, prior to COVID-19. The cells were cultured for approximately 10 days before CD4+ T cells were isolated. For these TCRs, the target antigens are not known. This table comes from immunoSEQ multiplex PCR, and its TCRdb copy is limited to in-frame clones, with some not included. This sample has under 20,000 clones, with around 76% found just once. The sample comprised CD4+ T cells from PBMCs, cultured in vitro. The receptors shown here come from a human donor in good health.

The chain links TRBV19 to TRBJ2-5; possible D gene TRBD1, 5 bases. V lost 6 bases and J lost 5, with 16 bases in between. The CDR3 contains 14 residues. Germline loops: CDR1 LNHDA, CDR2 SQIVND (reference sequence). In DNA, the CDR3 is TGTGCCAGTAGCAGGCAGGGCGCACGGGAGACCCAGTACTTC. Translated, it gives CASSRQGARETQYF.

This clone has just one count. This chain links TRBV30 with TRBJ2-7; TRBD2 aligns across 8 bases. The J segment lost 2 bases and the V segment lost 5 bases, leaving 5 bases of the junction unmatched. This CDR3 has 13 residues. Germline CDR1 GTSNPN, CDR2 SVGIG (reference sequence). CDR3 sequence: CAWARGGTYEQYF. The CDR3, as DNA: TGTGCCTGGGCCCGGGGGGGCACCTACGAGCAGTACTTC. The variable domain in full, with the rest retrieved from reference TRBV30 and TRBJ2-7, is SQTIHQWPATLVQPVGSPLSLECTVEGTSNPNLYWYRQAAGRGLQLLFYSVGIGQISSEVPQNLSASRPQDRQFILSSKKLLLSDSGFYLCAWARGGTYEQYFGPGTRLTVT.

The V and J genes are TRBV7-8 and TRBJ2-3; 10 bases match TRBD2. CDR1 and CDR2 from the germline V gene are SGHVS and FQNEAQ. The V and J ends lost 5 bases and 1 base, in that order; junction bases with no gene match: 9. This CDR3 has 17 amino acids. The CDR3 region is CASSMFTGTSGTDTQYF. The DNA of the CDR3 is TGTGCCAGCAGCATGTTCACCGGGACTAGCGGCACAGATACGCAGTATTTT.

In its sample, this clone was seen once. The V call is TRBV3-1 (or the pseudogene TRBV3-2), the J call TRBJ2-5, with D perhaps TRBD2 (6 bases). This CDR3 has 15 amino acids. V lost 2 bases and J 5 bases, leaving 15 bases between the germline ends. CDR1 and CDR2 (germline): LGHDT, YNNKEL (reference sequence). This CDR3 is CASSQNTGVVETQYF. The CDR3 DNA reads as TGTGCCAGCAGCCAAAACACGGGAGTAGTCGAGACCCAGTACTTC.

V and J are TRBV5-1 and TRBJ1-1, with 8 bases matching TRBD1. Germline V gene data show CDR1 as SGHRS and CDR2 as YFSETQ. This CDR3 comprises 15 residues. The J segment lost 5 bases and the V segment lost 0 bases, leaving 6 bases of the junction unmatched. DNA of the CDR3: TGCGCCAGCAGCTTGGGAGTAACAGGGGGGACTGAAGCTTTCTTT. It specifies CASSLGVTGGTEAFF.

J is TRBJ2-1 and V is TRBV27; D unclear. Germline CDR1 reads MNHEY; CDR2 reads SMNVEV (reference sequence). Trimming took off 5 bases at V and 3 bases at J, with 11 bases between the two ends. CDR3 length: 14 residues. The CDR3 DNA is TGTGCCAGCAGTCTCGGACCGTTCTACAATGAGCAGTTCTTC. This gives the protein CASSLGPFYNEQFF.

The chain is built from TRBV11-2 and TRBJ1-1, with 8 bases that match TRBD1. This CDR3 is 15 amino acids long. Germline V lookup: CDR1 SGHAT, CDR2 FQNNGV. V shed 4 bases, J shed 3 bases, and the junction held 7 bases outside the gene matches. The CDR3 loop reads CASSSSGGSYTEAFF. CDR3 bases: TGTGCCAGCAGCTCATCAGGGGGCTCTTACACTGAAGCTTTCTTT.

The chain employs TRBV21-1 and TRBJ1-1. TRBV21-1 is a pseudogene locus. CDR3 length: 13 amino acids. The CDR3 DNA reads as TGTGCCAGCGCCGACCTACTGAACACTGAAGCTTTCTTT. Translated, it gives CASADLLNTEAFF.

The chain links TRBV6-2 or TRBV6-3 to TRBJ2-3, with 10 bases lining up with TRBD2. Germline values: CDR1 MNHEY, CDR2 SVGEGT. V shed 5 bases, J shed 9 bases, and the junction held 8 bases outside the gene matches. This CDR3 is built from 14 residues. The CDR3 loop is CASSQRGGTETQYF. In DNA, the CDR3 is TGTGCCAGCAGTCAGCGGGGGGGGACGGAGACGCAGTATTTT.

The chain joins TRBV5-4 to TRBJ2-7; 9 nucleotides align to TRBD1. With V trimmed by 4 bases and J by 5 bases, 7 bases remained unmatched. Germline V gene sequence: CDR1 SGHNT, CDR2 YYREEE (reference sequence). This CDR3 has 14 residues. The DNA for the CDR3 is TGTGCCAGCAGCGCCCGGGACAGGGTCCACGAGCAGTACTTC. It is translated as CASSARDRVHEQYF.

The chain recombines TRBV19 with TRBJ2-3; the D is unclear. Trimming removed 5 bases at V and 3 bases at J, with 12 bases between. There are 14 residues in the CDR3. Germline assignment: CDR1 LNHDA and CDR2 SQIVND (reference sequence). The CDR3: CASSARRRTDTQYF. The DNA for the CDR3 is TGTGCCAGTAGTGCCCGCCGAAGGACAGATACGCAGTATTTT.

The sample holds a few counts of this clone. Written as DNA, the CDR3 is TGTGCCAGCGCTTCCTCAGCGGGAGGACTTTTTACGCAGTATTTT. As protein: CASASSAGGLFTQYF. The J gene is TRBJ2-3, the V gene TRBV2; TRBD2 agrees at 9 bases. Germline assignment: CDR1 SNHLY and CDR2 FYNNEI. V gave up 8 bases and J gave up 8 bases; unmatched junction bases: 14. The CDR3 has 15 residues. The variable domain in full, completed from reference TRBV2 and TRBJ2-3, reads EPEVTQTPSHQVTQMGQEVILRCVPISNHLYFYWYRQILGQKVEFLVSFYNNEISEKSEIFDDQFSVERPDGSNFTLKIRSTKLEDSAMYFCASASSAGGLFTQYFGPGTRLTVL.

CDR3 sequence reads: CASSYPTSPSTDEQFF. The CDR3 DNA follows: TGTGCCAGCAGTTACCCGACTAGCCCATCGACCGATGAGCAGTTCTTC. The chain links TRBV6-6 to TRBJ2-1; 7 bases line up with TRBD2. The CDR3 contains 16 residues. The germline gives CDR1 MNHNY, CDR2 SVGAGI (reference sequence). The ends lost 2 bases at V and 8 bases at J; junction bases unmatched: 12.

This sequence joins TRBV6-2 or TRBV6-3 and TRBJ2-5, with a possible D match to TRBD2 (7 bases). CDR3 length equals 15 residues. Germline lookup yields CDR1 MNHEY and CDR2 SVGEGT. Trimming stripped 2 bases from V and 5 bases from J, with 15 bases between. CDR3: CASSYGGAVSETQYF. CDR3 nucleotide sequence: TGTGCCAGCAGTTACGGGGGGGCCGTCTCCGAGACCCAGTACTTC.

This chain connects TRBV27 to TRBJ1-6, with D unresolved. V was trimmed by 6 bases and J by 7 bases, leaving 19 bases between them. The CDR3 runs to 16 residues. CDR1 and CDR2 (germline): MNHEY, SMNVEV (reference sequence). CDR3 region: CASSSLGLGLNSPLHF. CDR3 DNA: TGTGCCAGCAGCTCACTGGGCCTGGGGTTAAATTCACCCCTCCACTTT.

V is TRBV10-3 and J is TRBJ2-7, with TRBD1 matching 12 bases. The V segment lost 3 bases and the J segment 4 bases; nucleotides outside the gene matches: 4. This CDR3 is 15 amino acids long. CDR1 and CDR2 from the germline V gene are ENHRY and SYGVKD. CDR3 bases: TGTGCCATCAGTGACCCGGGACAGGGGGCGTACGAGCAGTACTTC. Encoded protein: CAISDPGQGAYEQYF.

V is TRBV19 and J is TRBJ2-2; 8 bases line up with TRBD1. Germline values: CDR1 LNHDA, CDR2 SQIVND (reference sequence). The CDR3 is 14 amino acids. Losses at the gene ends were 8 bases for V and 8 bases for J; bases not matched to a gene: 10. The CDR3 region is CASLGQAVGGELFF. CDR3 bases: TGTGCCAGTTTGGGACAGGCTGTTGGTGGGGAGCTGTTTTTT.

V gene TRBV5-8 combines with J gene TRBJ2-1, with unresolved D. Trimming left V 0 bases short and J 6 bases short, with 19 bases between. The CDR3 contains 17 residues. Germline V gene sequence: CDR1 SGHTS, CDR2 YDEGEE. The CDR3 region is CASSLGYASLMSNEQFF. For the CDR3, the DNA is TGTGCCAGCAGCTTGGGGTACGCCTCCTTGATGAGCAATGAGCAGTTCTTC.

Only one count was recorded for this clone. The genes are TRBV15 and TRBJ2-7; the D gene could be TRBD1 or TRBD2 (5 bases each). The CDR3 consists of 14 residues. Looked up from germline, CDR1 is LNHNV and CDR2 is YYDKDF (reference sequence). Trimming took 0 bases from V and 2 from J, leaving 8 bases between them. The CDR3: CATSRDLGPYEQYF. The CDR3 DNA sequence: TGTGCCACCAGCAGAGATTTGGGACCCTACGAGCAGTACTTC.

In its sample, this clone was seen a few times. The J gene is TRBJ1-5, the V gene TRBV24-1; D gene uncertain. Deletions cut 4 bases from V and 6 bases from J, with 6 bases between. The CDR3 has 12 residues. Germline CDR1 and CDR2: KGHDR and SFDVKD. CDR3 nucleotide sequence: TGTGCCACCAGTGACCCCGGTCAGCCCCAGCATTTT. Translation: CATSDPGQPQHF.